The 27 T cell receptor beta chains listed next were all sequenced from one sample in a study of cytomegalovirus exposure and HLA in healthy donors. Both 60 Vbeta primers and 13 Jbeta primers went into the PCR. Profiled with immunoSEQ multiplex PCR; TCRdb holds only in-frame clones, not every one. The data show 75,000 to 90,000 clones, roughly 80% seen once. What was sequenced was PBMCs. The source of these receptors is a man in his fifties in good health and CMV-seronegative.

V is TRBV6-1 and J is TRBJ2-1; perhaps TRBD1 as D (6 bases). The V end lost 6 bases, the J end lost 3 bases, and 15 bases lay between the germline ends. Germline V CDR1 and CDR2: MNHNS, SASEGT. This CDR3 comprises 15 residues. CDR3 in DNA: TGTGCCAGCAGATTAGGACAGCCCGGCTACAATGAGCAGTTCTTC. Encoded protein: CASRLGQPGYNEQFF.

This clone appeared a few times. J is TRBJ1-6 and V is TRBV4-3, with 11 positions matching TRBD1. V was clipped by 6 bases and J by 6 bases; unmatched bases: 1. Germline loops: CDR1 LGHNA, CDR2 YSLEER. This CDR3 has 14 residues. This CDR3 is CASRGQGANSPLHF. The CDR3 DNA sequence: TGCGCCAGCAGAGGACAGGGGGCTAATTCACCCCTCCACTTT.

The chain employs TRBV11-2 and TRBJ2-3, with a possible D match to TRBD2 (6 bases). V lost 6 bases and J 4 bases, leaving 26 bases between the germline ends. The CDR3 covers 18 residues. Germline V CDR1 and CDR2: SGHAT, FQNNGV. CDR3 protein: CASSPFSLPGPGADTQYF. DNA for the CDR3: TGTGCCAGCAGTCCCTTCTCACTCCCGGGGCCGGGGGCAGATACGCAGTATTTT.

The chain recombines TRBV18 with TRBJ2-1; 8 bases align to TRBD2. Germline CDR1 reads KGHSH; CDR2 reads LQKENI. The CDR3 is 15 residues long. The J segment lost 8 bases and the V segment lost 1 base, leaving 7 bases of the junction unmatched. The CDR3 DNA reads as TGTGCCAGCTCACCACGAGTCGGGGGGGGGCATGAGCAGTTCTTC. Residues: CASSPRVGGGHEQFF. The full variable domain, with the rest looked up from reference TRBV18 and TRBJ2-1, is NAGVMQNPRHLVRRRGQEARLRCSPMKGHSHVYWYRQLPEEGLKFMVYLQKENIIDESGMPKERFSAEFPKEGPSILRIQQVVRGDSAAYFCASSPRVGGGHEQFFGPGTRLTVL.

This clone was found a few times. V gene TRBV6-6 combines with J gene TRBJ2-3, with D maybe TRBD1 (5 bases). The ends were cut back, 5 bases at V and 1 base at J, with 7 bases in the middle. This CDR3 contains 13 residues. Germline V gives CDR1 MNHNY, CDR2 SVGAGI (reference sequence). The CDR3 spells CASSVQGTDTQYF. CDR3 DNA sequence: TGTGCCAGCAGTGTACAGGGCACAGATACGCAGTATTTT.

The chain joins TRBV27 to TRBJ1-1; TRBD1 aligns across 7 bases. The CDR3 length is 14 residues. V was pared by 6 bases and J by 2 bases, with 6 bases of the junction left unmatched. CDR1 MNHEY and CDR2 SMNVEV come from the germline V gene (reference sequence). The CDR3 loop is CASRPTGVNTEAFF. CDR3 in DNA: TGTGCCAGCAGACCCACAGGGGTCAACACTGAAGCTTTCTTT.

This clone has a single count. The chain is built from TRBV9 and TRBJ2-7, with TRBD1 as a possible D gene (5 bases). V lost 0 bases and J 3 bases, leaving 16 bases between the germline ends. The CDR3 length is 16 residues. Germline lookup yields CDR1 SGDLS and CDR2 YYNGEE. Here the CDR3 reads CASSVGSGPLYYEQYF. CDR3 DNA sequence: TGTGCCAGCAGCGTAGGTTCAGGGCCTTTATACTACGAGCAGTACTTC. The full variable domain, rest sourced from reference TRBV9 and TRBJ2-7, is DSGVTQTPKHLITATGQRVTLRCSPRSGDLSVYWYQQSLDQGLQFLIQYYNGEERAKGNILERFSAQQFPDLHSELNLSSLELGDSALYFCASSVGSGPLYYEQYFGPGTRLTVT.

A word on this clone: One junction end does not reproduce the germline sequence, and a read error may be involved. This sequence joins TRBV5-5 and TRBJ1-3; maybe TRBD1 (6 bases). Germline V lookup: CDR1 SGHKS, CDR2 YYEKEE (reference sequence). The CDR3 consists of 13 residues. In DNA, the CDR3 is TGTGCCAGCAGCTTGGGGACAGTGGATTTGAAGGATTTT. Protein sequence: CASSLGTVDLKDF.

This clone was counted a single time. The rearrangement links TRBV6-1 to TRBJ1-1; 7 nucleotides line up with TRBD1. This CDR3 comprises 12 residues. Per germline, CDR1 MNHNS and CDR2 SASEGT. With V trimmed by 8 bases and J by 5 bases, 5 bases remained unmatched. The CDR3 spells CASRQGETEAFF. The CDR3 DNA reads TGTGCCAGCCGGCAGGGGGAAACTGAAGCTTTCTTT.

The chain carries TRBV9 and TRBJ1-3, with D possibly TRBD1 on 5 matching bases. The ends were cut back, 0 bases at V and 0 bases at J, with 10 bases in the middle. Germline V lookup: CDR1 SGDLS, CDR2 YYNGEE. The CDR3 covers 16 residues. The CDR3 region has the DNA TGTGCCAGCAGCGTAGGCTGGGGGGGCTCTGGAAACACCATATATTTT. Protein: CASSVGWGGSGNTIYF. The full variable domain, with the rest looked up from reference TRBV9 and TRBJ1-3, is DSGVTQTPKHLITATGQRVTLRCSPRSGDLSVYWYQQSLDQGLQFLIQYYNGEERAKGNILERFSAQQFPDLHSELNLSSLELGDSALYFCASSVGWGGSGNTIYFGEGSWLTVV.

This clone appeared a single time. The genes are TRBV5-1 and TRBJ2-1, with D perhaps TRBD2 (6 bases). This CDR3 has 12 residues. Germline CDR1 reads SGHRS; CDR2 reads YFSETQ. The germline V and J ends were trimmed by 4 bases and 6 bases, with 8 bases remaining between them. The DNA for the CDR3 is TGCGCCAGCAGCCCAGCGGGCAATGAGCAGTTCTTC. The encoded protein is CASSPAGNEQFF.

The chain recombines TRBV9 with TRBJ1-2; D is uncertain. Looked up from germline, CDR1 is SGDLS and CDR2 is YYNGEE. CDR3 length: 13 amino acids. V lost 4 bases to trimming and J lost 4 bases, with 11 bases between them. The CDR3 sequence: CASSPASSYGYTF. For the CDR3, the DNA is TGTGCCAGCAGCCCCGCATCGAGCTATGGCTACACCTTC.

J is TRBJ1-1 and V is TRBV6-1, with a weak D call TRBD1 (5 bases). Germline V lookup: CDR1 MNHNS, CDR2 SASEGT. The V end lost 6 bases, the J end lost 6 bases, and 14 bases lay between the germline ends. The CDR3 covers 13 residues. Written as DNA, the CDR3 is TGTGCCAGCAGACTCCAGGGAAAACCTGAAGCTTTCTTT. This codes for CASRLQGKPEAFF.

The chain carries TRBV7-3 and TRBJ2-3; TRBD1 might be the D (6 bases). The germline gives CDR1 SGHTA, CDR2 FQGTGA. V was cut by 5 bases and J by 2 bases, with 11 bases left in between. The CDR3 runs to 14 residues. CDR3 DNA: TGTGCCAGCAGCGGGACATCCGCCACAGATACGCAGTATTTT. Its translation is CASSGTSATDTQYF. The complete variable domain, with remaining parts taken from reference TRBV7-3 and TRBJ2-3, reads GAGVSQTPSNKVTEKGKYVELRCDPISGHTALYWYRQSLGQGPEFLIYFQGTGAADDSGLPNDRFFAVRPEGSVSTLKIQRTERGDSAVYLCASSGTSATDTQYFGPGTRLTVL.

The chain has TRBV6-5 and TRBJ2-7, with 7 bases matching TRBD2. The CDR3 is 13 residues long. With 9 bases clipped from V and 6 bases from J, the junction kept 11 bases outside the gene matches. Per the germline V gene, CDR1 is MNHEY and CDR2 is SVGAGI. CDR3 residues: CARRGWDYGEQYF. The DNA of the CDR3 is TGTGCCAGGAGAGGTTGGGACTATGGCGAGCAGTACTTC.

The chain is built from TRBV7-2 and TRBJ2-1, with 9 bases that match TRBD2. V trimming: 4 bases; J trimming: 3 bases; junction bases outside the gene matches: 10. CDR1 SGHTA and CDR2 FQGNSA come from the germline V gene. The CDR3 length is 17 residues. Here the CDR3 DNA reads TGTGCCAGCAGCTCGGCGTCTAGCGGGGTAAGCTACAATGAGCAGTTCTTC. It yields the protein CASSSASSGVSYNEQFF.

The chain couples TRBV6-5 to TRBJ1-1; TRBD1 matches at 9 bases. Germline lookup yields CDR1 MNHEY and CDR2 SVGAGI. Trimming removed 8 bases from V and 6 bases from J; junction bases left unmatched: 7. The CDR3 has 13 residues. CDR3 protein: CASGQGSSAEAFF. For the CDR3, the DNA is TGTGCCAGCGGACAGGGGTCATCCGCTGAAGCTTTCTTT.

This chain links TRBV6-6 with TRBJ1-1, with D tentatively TRBD1 (5 bases). V gave up 0 bases and J gave up 3 bases, with 14 bases separating them. Germline CDR1 is MNHNY and CDR2 is SVGAGI (reference sequence). The CDR3 totals 16 residues. CDR3: CASSYSLQGGYTEAFF. The CDR3 DNA sequence: TGTGCCAGCAGTTACTCGCTCCAGGGAGGTTACACTGAAGCTTTCTTT.

As regards this clone: A far larger clone is one nucleotide away, so this likely arose from a read error. Within the sample, other DNA sequences also encode this same CDR3. V and J are TRBV5-4 and TRBJ1-2; no clear D gene. The CDR3 covers 16 residues. CDR1 and CDR2 from the germline V gene are SGHNT and YYREEE (reference sequence). DNA for the CDR3: TGTGCCAGCAGCTTGGATGCGGGGATGGCTAACTATGGCTACACTTTC. Its protein is CASSLDAGMANYGYTF.

The V gene is TRBV19, the J gene TRBJ1-2, with a possible D match to TRBD1 (5 bases). Per the germline V gene, CDR1 is LNHDA and CDR2 is SQIVND (reference sequence). CDR3 length equals 14 residues. V lost 0 bases and J 8 bases, leaving 13 bases between the germline ends. DNA of the CDR3: TGTGCCAGTAGTATAGATCTGGGGACTTGGGGCTACACCTTC. Its translation is CASSIDLGTWGYTF.

The chain combines TRBV19 with TRBJ2-4, with 7 nucleotides matching TRBD1. Germline values: CDR1 LNHDA, CDR2 SQIVND (reference sequence). The CDR3 has 16 amino acids. Trimming cost V 5 bases and J 2 bases; bases outside gene matches: 9. The CDR3 loop is CASSPRQGGTKNIQYF. The CDR3 DNA is TGTGCCAGTAGTCCGCGACAGGGTGGGACCAAAAACATTCAGTACTTC.

The sample holds a few counts of this clone. The J gene is TRBJ1-2, the V gene TRBV28; TRBD1 matches at 9 bases. Germline V gene sequence: CDR1 MDHEN, CDR2 SYDVKM. Germline trimming cut 5 bases from V and 8 bases from J; bases unmatched to any gene: 12. The CDR3 consists of 15 residues. The CDR3 here is CASSEAQGALGGYTF. CDR3 DNA sequence: TGTGCCAGCAGTGAAGCACAGGGGGCGTTGGGGGGCTACACCTTC.

The DNA of the CDR3 is TGTGCCAGCAAAAGGGCAGACGGGAAAGAGACCCAGTACTTC. It codes for CASKRADGKETQYF. This rearrangement joins TRBV6-6 to TRBJ2-5, with D possibly TRBD2 on 5 matching bases. The CDR3 loop spans 14 amino acids. Per germline, CDR1 MNHNY and CDR2 SVGAGI (reference sequence). V lost 7 bases, J lost 3 bases, and 15 bases lay in between.

This clone was seen only once. The J gene is TRBJ1-2, the V gene TRBV30; the match to TRBD1 covers 7 bases. The CDR3 loop spans 16 amino acids. Trimming at V came to 6 bases and at J to 3 bases, leaving 16 bases not matched to a gene. The V gene's germline CDR1 is GTSNPN and CDR2 SVGIG (reference sequence). The CDR3 nucleotides are TGTGCCTGCACAGCTTTAGGGGACAGCGCCTACTATGGCTACACCTTC. Its translation: CACTALGDSAYYGYTF.

The chain carries TRBV7-3 and TRBJ1-1; D not resolved. V lost 2 bases, J lost 2 bases, and 6 bases lay in between. CDR1 and CDR2 from the germline V gene are SGHTA and FQGTGA. This CDR3 spans 13 amino acids. The CDR3 sequence: CASSLERNTEAFF. CDR3 coding DNA: TGTGCCAGCAGCTTAGAGCGAAACACTGAAGCTTTCTTT.

CDR3 in amino acids: CASSWGDRTGGTEAFF. CDR3 nucleotide sequence: TGCGCCAGCAGCTGGGGGGACAGGACGGGTGGCACTGAAGCTTTCTTT. The V gene is TRBV5-1, the J gene TRBJ1-1; 8 positions agree with TRBD1. There are 16 residues in the CDR3. The germline CDR1 and CDR2 sequences are SGHRS and YFSETQ. V was clipped by 3 bases and J by 4 bases; unmatched bases: 11.

The V call is TRBV6-6, the J call TRBJ1-4; TRBD1 aligns across 7 bases. With V trimmed by 5 bases and J by 4 bases, 7 bases remained unmatched. The CDR3 extends over 15 amino acids. Looked up from germline, CDR1 is MNHNY and CDR2 is SVGAGI (reference sequence). As DNA, the CDR3 is TGTGCCAGCAGTAATCCCGGGACAGATAATGAAAAACTGTTTTTT. Amino acid sequence: CASSNPGTDNEKLFF.